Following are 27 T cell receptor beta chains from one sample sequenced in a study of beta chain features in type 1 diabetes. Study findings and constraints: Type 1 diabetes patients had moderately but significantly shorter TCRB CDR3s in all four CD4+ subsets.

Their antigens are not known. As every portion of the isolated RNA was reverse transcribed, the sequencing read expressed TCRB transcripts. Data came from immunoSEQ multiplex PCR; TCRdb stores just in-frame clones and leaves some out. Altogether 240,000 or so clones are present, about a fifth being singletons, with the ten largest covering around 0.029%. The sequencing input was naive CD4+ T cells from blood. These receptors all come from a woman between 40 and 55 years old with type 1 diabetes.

Written as DNA, the CDR3 is TGTGCCAGCAGCCCCGGGGGGGATGGCTACACCTTC. Protein product: CASSPGGDGYTF. V is TRBV7-3 and J is TRBJ1-2; D is perhaps TRBD1 (5 bases). This CDR3 contains 12 residues. Germline CDR1 SGHTA, CDR2 FQGTGA. V gave up 5 bases and J gave up 6 bases, with 10 bases separating them.

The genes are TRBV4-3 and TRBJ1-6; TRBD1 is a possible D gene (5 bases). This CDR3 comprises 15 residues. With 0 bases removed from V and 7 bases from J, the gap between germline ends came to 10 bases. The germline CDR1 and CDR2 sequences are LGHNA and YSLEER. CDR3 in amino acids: CASSQDRPGNSPLHF. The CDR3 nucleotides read TGCGCCAGCAGCCAAGATCGGCCAGGGAATTCACCCCTCCACTTT.

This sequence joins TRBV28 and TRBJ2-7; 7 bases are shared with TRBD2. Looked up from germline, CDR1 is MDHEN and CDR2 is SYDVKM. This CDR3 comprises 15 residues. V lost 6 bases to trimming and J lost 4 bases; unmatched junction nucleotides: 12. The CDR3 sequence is CASSLGGGSRYEQYF. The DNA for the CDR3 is TGTGCCAGCAGCCTAGGAGGCGGGAGTAGGTACGAGCAGTACTTC. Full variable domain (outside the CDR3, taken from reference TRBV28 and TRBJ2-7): DVKVTQSSRYLVKRTGEKVFLECVQDMDHENMFWYRQDPGLGLRLIYFSYDVKMKEKGDIPEGYSVSREKKERFSLILESASTNQTSMYLCASSLGGGSRYEQYFGPGTRLTVT.

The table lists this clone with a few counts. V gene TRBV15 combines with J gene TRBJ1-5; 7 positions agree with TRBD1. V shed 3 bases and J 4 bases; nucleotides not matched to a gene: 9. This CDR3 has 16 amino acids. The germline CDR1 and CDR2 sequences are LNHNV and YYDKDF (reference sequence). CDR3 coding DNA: TGTGCCACCAGCAGGGGACCGGGACAGCTTAATCAGCCCCAGCATTTT. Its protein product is CATSRGPGQLNQPQHF.

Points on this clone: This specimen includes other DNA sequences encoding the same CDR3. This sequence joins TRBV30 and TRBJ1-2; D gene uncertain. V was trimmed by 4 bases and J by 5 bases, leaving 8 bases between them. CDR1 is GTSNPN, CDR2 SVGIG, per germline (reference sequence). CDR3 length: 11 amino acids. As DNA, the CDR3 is TGTGCCTGGACCGGTGGTTATGGCTACACCTTC. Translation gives CAWTGGYGYTF.

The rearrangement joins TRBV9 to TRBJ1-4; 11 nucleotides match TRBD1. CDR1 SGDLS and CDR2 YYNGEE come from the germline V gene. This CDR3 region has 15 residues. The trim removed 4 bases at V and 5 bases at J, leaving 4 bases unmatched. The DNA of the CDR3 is TGTGCCAGCAGCCCTCGGACAGGGGGCAATGAAAAACTGTTTTTT. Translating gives CASSPRTGGNEKLFF.

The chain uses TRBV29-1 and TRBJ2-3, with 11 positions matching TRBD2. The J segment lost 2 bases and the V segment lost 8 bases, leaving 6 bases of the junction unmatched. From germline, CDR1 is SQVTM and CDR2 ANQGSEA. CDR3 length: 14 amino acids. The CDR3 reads CSTGLAEFTDTQYF. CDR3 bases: TGCAGCACGGGACTAGCGGAGTTCACAGATACGCAGTATTTT.

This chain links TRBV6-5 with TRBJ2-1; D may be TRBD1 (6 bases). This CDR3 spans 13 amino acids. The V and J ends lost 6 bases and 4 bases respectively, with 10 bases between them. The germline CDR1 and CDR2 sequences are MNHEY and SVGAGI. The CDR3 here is CASSLTGYNEQFF. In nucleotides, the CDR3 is TGTGCCAGCAGCCTCACAGGGTACAATGAGCAGTTCTTC.

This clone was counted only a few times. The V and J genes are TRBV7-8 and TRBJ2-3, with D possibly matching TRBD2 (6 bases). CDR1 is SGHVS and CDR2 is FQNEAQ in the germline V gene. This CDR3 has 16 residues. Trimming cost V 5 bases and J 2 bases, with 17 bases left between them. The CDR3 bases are TGTGCCAGCAGCCGTGACCAGGGACTTTACACAGATACGCAGTATTTT. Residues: CASSRDQGLYTDTQYF.

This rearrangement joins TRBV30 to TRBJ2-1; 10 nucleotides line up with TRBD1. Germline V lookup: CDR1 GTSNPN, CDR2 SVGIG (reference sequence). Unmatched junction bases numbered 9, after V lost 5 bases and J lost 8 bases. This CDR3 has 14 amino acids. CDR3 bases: TGTGCCTGGGGAAGACAGGGGGCTGAGTATGAGCAGTTCTTC. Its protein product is CAWGRQGAEYEQFF.

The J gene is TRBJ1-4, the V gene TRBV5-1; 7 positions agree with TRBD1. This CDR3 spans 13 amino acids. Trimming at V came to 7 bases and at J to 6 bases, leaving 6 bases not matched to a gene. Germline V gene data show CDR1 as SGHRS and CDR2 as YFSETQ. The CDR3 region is CASAVQGDEKLFF. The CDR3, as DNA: TGCGCCAGCGCTGTGCAGGGGGATGAAAAACTGTTTTTT.

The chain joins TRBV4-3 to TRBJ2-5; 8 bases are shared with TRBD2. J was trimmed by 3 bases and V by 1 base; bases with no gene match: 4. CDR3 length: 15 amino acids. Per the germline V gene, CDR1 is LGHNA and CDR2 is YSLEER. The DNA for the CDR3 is TGCGCCAGCAGCCAAGGTAGCGGGGTAGAAGAGACCCAGTACTTC. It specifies CASSQGSGVEETQYF.

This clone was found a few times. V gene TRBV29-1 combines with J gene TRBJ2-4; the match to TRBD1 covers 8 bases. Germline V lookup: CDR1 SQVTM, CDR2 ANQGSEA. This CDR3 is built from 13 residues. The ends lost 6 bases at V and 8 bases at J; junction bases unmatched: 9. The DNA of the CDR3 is TGCAGCGTGTCAACAGGGGGGCTAGACATTCAGTACTTC. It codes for CSVSTGGLDIQYF.

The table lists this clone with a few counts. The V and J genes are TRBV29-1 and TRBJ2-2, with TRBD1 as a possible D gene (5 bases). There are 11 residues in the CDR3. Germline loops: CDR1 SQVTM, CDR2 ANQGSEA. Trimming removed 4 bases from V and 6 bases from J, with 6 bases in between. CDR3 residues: CSVAGPGELFF. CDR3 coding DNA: TGCAGCGTTGCAGGGCCCGGGGAGCTGTTTTTT.

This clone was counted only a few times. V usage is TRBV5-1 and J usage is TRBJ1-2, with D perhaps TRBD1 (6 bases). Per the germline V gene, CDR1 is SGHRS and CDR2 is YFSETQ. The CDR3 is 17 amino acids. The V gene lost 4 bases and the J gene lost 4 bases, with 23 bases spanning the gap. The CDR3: CASSTYRSSQGSYGYTF. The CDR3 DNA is TGCGCCAGCAGCACCTACCGGTCGTCACAGGGATCCTATGGCTACACCTTC.

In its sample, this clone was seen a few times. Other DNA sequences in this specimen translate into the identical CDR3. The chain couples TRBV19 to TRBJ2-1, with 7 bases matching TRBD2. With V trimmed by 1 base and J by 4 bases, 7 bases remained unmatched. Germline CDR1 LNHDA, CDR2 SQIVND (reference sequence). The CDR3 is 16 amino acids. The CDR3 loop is CASSIGASGRYNEQFF. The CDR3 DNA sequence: TGTGCCAGTAGTATAGGGGCTAGCGGCCGGTACAATGAGCAGTTCTTC.

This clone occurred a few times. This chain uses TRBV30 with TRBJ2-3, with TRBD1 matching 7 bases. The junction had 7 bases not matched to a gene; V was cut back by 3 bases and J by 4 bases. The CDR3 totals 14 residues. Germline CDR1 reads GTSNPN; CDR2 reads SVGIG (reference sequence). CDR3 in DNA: TGTGCCTGGAGACAGGGGAACCCCCCAGATACGCAGTATTTT. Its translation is CAWRQGNPPDTQYF.

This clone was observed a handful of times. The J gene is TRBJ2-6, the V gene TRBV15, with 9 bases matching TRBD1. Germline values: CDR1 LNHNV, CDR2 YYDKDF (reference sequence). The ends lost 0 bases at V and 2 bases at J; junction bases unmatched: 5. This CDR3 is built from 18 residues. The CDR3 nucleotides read TGTGCCACCAGCAGAGAAACTAGGACAGGGGCTGGGGCCAACGTCCTGACTTTC. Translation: CATSRETRTGAGANVLTF.

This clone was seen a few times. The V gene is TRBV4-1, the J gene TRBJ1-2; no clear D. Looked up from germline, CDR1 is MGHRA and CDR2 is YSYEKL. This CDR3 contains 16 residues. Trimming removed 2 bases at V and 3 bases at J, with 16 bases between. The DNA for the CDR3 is TGCGCCAGCAGCCAACCCAGCGGTAACGGGGACTATGGCTACACCTTC. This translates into CASSQPSGNGDYGYTF.

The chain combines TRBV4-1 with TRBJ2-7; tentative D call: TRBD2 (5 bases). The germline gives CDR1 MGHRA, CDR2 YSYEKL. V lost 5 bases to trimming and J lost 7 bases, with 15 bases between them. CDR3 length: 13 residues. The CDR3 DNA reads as TGCGCCAGCAGCGACTTCCGAACGGGGGAGCAGTACTTC. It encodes CASSDFRTGEQYF.

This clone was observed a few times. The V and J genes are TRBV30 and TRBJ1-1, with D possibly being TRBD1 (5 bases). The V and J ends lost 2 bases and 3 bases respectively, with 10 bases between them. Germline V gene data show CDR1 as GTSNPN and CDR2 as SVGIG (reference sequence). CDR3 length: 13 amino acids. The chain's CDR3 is CAWSFQGDTEAFF. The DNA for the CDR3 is TGTGCCTGGAGTTTCCAGGGCGACACTGAAGCTTTCTTT.

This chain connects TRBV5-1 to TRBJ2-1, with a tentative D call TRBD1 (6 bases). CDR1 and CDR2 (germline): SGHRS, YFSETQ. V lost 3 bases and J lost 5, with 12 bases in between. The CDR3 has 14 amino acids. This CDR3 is CASSSGTGHNEQFF. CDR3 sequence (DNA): TGCGCCAGCAGCTCCGGCACAGGGCACAATGAGCAGTTCTTC.

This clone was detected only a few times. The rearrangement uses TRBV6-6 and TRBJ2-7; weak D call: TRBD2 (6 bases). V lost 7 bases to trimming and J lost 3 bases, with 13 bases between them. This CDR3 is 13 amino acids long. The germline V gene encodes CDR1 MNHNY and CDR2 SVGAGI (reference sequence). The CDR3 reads CASTEGRNYEQYF. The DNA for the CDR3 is TGTGCCAGCACGGAGGGGCGAAACTACGAGCAGTACTTC.

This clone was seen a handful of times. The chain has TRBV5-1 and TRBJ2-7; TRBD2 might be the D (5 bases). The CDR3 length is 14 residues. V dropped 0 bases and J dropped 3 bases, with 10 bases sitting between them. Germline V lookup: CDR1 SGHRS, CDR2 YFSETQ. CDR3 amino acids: CASSLVPGFYEQYF. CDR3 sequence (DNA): TGCGCCAGCAGCTTGGTACCGGGATTCTACGAGCAGTACTTC.

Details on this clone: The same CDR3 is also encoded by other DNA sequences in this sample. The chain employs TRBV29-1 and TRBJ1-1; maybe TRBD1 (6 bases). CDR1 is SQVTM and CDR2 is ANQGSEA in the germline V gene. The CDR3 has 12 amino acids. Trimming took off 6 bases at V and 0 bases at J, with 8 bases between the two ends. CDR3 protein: CSVGQLNTEAFF. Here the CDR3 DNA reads TGCAGCGTAGGACAGCTGAACACTGAAGCTTTCTTT.

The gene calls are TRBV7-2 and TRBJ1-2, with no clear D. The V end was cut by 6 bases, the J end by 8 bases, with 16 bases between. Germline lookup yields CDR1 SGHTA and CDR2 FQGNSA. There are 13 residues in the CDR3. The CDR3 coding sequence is TGTGCCAGCAGTTTTCGGGGTGCCCTCGGCTACACCTTC. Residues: CASSFRGALGYTF.

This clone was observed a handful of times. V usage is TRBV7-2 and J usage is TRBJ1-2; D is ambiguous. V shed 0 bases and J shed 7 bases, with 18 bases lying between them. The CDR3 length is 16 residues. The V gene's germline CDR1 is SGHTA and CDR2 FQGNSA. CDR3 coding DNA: TGTGCCAGCAGCTTAGCCTTCTTAACCGGGTACTCTGGCTACACCTTC. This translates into CASSLAFLTGYSGYTF.